These T cell receptor beta chains were read from a single sample in a study of T-cell reconstitution after alpha-beta-depleted transplantation in children. TCRdb independently ran MiXCR on the PCR reads; one entry per CDR3 protein. The profile shows about 190,000 distinct CDR3 sequences, around 10% of them singletons. The sequenced sample was PBMCs, obtained before TCRalphabeta/CD19-depleted stem cell transplant. The source is a boy between 2 and 10 years old with acute myeloid leukemia, due to receive a stem cell transplant. CDR3s include the opening cysteine and the closing phenylalanine or tryptophan. The order of the fields is D gene, J gene, V gene, clone size, CDR3 DNA, CDR3 protein. A D gene is named only where the DNA matches it firmly. Rows may omit the clone size; those that give it use once, few, many or a size class.

D: NA
J: TRBJ2-3
V: TRBV18
size: many
DNA: TGTGCCAGCTCACCAAAGCTGGAAGATACGCAGTATTTT
CDR3: CASSPKLEDTQYF

D: TRBD1
J: TRBJ2-3
V: TRBV28
size: many
DNA: TGTGCCAGCAGTTGGCAGGGGGTAGATACGCAGTATTTT
CDR3: CASSWQGVDTQYF

D: NA
J: TRBJ2-2
V: TRBV6-5
size: many
DNA: TGTGCCAGCAGTTACGGCAGGGGACGGACCGGGGAGCTGTTTTTT
CDR3: CASSYGRGRTGELFF

D: NA
J: TRBJ1-6
V: TRBV3-1
size: many
DNA: TGTGCCAGCAGCCAAGCCCTCGGTAGGGGGTCTTCGTATAATTCACCCCTCCACTTT
CDR3: CASSQALGRGSSYNSPLHF

D: TRBD2
J: TRBJ2-1
V: TRBV7-9
size: many
DNA: TGTGCCAGCAGCCCAGCTAGCGGGACCAATGAGCAGTTCTTC
CDR3: CASSPASGTNEQFF

D: NA
J: TRBJ2-5
V: TRBV5-1
size: many
DNA: TGCGCCAGCAGCTGGAGACTCGAGAAAGAGACCCAGTACTTC
CDR3: CASSWRLEKETQYF

D: NA
J: TRBJ2-5
V: TRBV5-1
size: many
DNA: TGCGCCAGCAGCTTGGCGGCCCAAGAGACCCAGTACTTC
CDR3: CASSLAAQETQYF

D: NA
J: TRBJ2-4
V: TRBV2
size: many
DNA: TGTGCCAGCAGTGAGGGGACATTTGGCGGAAACATTCAGTACTTC
CDR3: CASSEGTFGGNIQYF

D: NA
J: TRBJ1-2
V: TRBV10-3
size: many
DNA: TGTGCCATCAGGCTAGAGGACAGAGCTAACTATGGCTACACCTTC
CDR3: CAIRLEDRANYGYTF

D: TRBD2
J: TRBJ2-1
V: TRBV2
size: many
DNA: TGTGCCAGCAGGGCTAGCGGGGGAGACTACAATGAGCAGTTCTTC
CDR3: CASRASGGDYNEQFF

D: TRBD2
J: TRBJ2-3
V: TRBV20-1
size: many
DNA: TGCAGTGCTAGCGGGACTAGGAGGCCAGATACGCAGTATTTT
CDR3: CSASGTRRPDTQYF

D: NA
J: TRBJ2-7
V: TRBV3-1
size: many
DNA: TGTGCCAGCAGCCGGGGTGGCGAGCAGTACTTC
CDR3: CASSRGGEQYF

D: NA
J: TRBJ1-2
V: TRBV6-5
size: many
DNA: TGTGCCAGCAGGTCTCCGGGGGGTCGTGGCTACACCTTC
CDR3: CASRSPGGRGYTF

D: TRBD2
J: TRBJ2-7
V: TRBV5-1
size: many
DNA: TGCGCCAGCAGCCAGGGACTAGCGATGGACGAGCAGTACTTC
CDR3: CASSQGLAMDEQYF

D: NA
J: TRBJ2-3
V: TRBV4-2
size: few
DNA: TGTGCCAGCAGCCCCGGGATGTCTGGCACAGATACGCAGTATTTT
CDR3: CASSPGMSGTDTQYF

D: NA
J: TRBJ2-1
V: TRBV6-1
size: NA
DNA: TGTGCCAGCAGTGAAGCAGGAACAGGGCTCTACAATGAGCAGTTCTTC
CDR3: CASSEAGTGLYNEQFF

D: NA
J: TRBJ2-7
V: TRBV7-9
size: NA
DNA: TGTGCCAGCAGCTTTTTAGTACTCGAGCAGTACTTC
CDR3: CASSFLVLEQYF

D: NA
J: TRBJ2-3
V: TRBV12-3/TRBV12-4
size: many
DNA: TGTGCCAGCAGTCCCCGTGCGGTGGCAGATACGCAGTATTTT
CDR3: CASSPRAVADTQYF

D: NA
J: TRBJ2-3
V: TRBV15
size: many
DNA: TGTGCCACCAGCAGAGTCCGCCAGGGAGCAGATACGCAGTATTTT
CDR3: CATSRVRQGADTQYF

D: NA
J: TRBJ1-2
V: TRBV28
size: NA
DNA: TGTGCCAGCAGTGACCCGGGGGTGGTTACGGCCGGGTCGGGCTACACCTTC
CDR3: CASSDPGVVTAGSGYTF

D: NA
J: TRBJ1-4
V: TRBV5-1
size: many
DNA: TGCGCCAGCAGCTTGGGTGGAAATGAAAAACTGTTTTTT
CDR3: CASSLGGNEKLFF

D: NA
J: TRBJ2-3
V: TRBV2
size: NA
DNA: TGTGCCAGCAGTCCGGACTACACAGATACGCAGTATTTT
CDR3: CASSPDYTDTQYF

D: TRBD2
J: TRBJ2-2
V: TRBV5-1
size: many
DNA: TGCGCCAGCACACCGATAGCGGGGCCGAACACCGGGGAGCTGTTTTTT
CDR3: CASTPIAGPNTGELFF

D: NA
J: TRBJ1-3
V: TRBV7-3
size: many
DNA: TGTGCCAGCAGCTTAAATCCGCCGGGCTCTGGAAACACCATATATTTT
CDR3: CASSLNPPGSGNTIYF

D: NA
J: TRBJ1-4
V: TRBV15
size: many
DNA: TGTGCCACCAGCAGAGATCGGAGGGAGGTGGTTGAAAAACTGTTTTTT
CDR3: CATSRDRREVVEKLFF

D: NA
J: TRBJ2-2
V: TRBV20-1
size: many
DNA: TGCAGTGTCTCTGGGCGAAACACCGGGGAGCTGTTTTTT
CDR3: CSVSGRNTGELFF